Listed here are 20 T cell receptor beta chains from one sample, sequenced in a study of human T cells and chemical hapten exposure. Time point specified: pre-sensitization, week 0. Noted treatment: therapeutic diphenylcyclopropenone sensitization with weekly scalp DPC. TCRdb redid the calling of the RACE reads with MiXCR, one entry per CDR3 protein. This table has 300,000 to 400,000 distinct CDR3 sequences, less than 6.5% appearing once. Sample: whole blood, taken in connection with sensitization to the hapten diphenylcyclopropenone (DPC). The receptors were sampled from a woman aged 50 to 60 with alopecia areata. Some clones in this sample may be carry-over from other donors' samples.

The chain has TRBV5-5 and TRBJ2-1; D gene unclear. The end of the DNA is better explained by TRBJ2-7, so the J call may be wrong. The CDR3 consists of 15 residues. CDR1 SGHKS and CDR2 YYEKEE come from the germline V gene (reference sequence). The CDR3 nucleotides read TGTGCCAGCAGCTTGGTTTCTAGATCAACGAATGAGCAGTACTTC. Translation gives CASSLVSRSTNEQYF.

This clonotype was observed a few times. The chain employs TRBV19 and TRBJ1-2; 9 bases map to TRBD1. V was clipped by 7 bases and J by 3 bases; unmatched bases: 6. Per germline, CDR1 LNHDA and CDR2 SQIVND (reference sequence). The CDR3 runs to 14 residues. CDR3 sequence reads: CASIGTGNDYGYTF. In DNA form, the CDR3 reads TGTGCCAGTATAGGGACAGGGAACGACTATGGCTACACCTTC.

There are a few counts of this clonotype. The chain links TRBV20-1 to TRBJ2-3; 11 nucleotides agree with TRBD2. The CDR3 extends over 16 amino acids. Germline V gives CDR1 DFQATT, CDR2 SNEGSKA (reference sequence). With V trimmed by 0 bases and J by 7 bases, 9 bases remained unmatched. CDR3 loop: CSARDIGLAGGYTQYF. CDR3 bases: TGCAGTGCTAGAGATATAGGGCTAGCGGGGGGTTATACGCAGTATTTT.

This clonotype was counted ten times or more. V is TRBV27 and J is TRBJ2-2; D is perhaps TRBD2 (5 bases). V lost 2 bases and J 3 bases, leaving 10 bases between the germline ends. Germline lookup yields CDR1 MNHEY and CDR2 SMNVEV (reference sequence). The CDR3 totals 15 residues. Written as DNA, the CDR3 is TGTGCCAGCAGTTTACTTGGAGGCTACACCGGGGAGCTGTTTTTT. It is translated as CASSLLGGYTGELFF.

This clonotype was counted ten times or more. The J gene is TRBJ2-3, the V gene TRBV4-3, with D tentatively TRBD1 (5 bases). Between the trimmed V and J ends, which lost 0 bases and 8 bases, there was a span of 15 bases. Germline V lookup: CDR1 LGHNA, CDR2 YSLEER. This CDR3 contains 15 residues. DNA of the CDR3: TGCGCCAGCAGCCAAGAATTTAGTGAAAGGGGTACGCAGTATTTT. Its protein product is CASSQEFSERGTQYF.

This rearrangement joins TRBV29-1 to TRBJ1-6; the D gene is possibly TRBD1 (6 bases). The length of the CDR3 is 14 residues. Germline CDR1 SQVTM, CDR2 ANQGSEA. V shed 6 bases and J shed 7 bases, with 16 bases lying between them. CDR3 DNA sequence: TGCAGCGTGAAAGTGAGCAGGGGAAATTCACCCCTCCACTTT. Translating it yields CSVKVSRGNSPLHF.

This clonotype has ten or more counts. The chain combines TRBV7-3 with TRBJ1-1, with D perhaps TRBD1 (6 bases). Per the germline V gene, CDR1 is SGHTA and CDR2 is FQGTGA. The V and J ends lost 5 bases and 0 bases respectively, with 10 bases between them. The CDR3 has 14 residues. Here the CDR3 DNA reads TGTGCCAGCAGCCCAGACAGGATGAACACTGAAGCTTTCTTT. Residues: CASSPDRMNTEAFF.

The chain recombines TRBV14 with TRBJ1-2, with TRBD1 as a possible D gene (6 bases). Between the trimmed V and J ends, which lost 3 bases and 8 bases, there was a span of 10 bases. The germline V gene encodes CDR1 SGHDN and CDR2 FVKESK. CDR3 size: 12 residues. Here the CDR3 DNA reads TGTGCCAGCAGCCAGCACAGGGAAGGCTACACCTTC. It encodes CASSQHREGYTF.

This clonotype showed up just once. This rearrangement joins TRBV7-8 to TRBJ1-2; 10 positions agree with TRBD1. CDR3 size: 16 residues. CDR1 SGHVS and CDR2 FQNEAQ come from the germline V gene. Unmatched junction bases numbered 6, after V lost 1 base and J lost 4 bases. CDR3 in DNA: TGTGCCAGCAGCTTAGGACAGGGGGCTTTAGGCTATGGCTACACCTTC. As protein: CASSLGQGALGYGYTF.

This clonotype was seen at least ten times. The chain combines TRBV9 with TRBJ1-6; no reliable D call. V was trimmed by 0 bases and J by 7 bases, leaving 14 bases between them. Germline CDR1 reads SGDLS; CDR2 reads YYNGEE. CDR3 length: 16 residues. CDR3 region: CASSVEEGRVNSPLHF. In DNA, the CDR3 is TGTGCCAGCAGCGTAGAAGAAGGACGGGTAAATTCACCCCTCCACTTT. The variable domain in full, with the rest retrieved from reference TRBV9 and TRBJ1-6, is DSGVTQTPKHLITATGQRVTLRCSPRSGDLSVYWYQQSLDQGLQFLIQYYNGEERAKGNILERFSAQQFPDLHSELNLSSLELGDSALYFCASSVEEGRVNSPLHFGNGTRLTVT.

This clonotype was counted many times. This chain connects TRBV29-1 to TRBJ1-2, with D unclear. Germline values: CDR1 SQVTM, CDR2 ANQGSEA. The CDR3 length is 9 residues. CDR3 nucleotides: TGCGGCTACGAGGGAGGCTACACCTTC. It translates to CGYEGGYTF.

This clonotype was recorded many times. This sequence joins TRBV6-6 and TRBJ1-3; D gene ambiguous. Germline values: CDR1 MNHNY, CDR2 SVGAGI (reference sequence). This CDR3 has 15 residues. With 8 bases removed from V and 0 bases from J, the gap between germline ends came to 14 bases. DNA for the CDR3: TGTGCCAGCGTTGAAGCGGTCCTCTCTGGAAACACCATATATTTT. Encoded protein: CASVEAVLSGNTIYF.

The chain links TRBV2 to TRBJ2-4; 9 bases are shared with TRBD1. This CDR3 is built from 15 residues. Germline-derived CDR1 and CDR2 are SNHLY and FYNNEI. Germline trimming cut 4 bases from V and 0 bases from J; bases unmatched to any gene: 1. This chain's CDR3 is CASSGDREAKNIQYF. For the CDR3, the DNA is TGTGCCAGCAGTGGGGACAGGGAAGCCAAAAACATTCAGTACTTC.

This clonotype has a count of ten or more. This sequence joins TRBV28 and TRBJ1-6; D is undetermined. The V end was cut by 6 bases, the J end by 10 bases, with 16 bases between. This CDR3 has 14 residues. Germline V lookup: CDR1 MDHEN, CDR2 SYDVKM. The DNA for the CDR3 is TGTGCCAGCAGCCCTCCGGGCGGCGGATCACCCCTCCACTTT. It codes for CASSPPGGGSPLHF.

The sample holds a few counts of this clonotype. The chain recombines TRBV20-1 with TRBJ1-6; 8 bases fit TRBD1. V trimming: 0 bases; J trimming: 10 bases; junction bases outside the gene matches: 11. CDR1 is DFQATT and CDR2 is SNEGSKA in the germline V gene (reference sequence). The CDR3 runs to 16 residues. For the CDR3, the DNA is TGCAGTGCTAGAGATCTTAACAGGGGGTCGGGGTCACCCCTCCACTTT. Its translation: CSARDLNRGSGSPLHF.

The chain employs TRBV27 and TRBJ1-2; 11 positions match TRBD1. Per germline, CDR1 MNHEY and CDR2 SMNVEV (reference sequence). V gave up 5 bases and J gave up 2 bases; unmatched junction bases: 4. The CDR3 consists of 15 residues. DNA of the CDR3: TGTGCCAGCAGTAGGGGGACAGGGGGGAACTATGGCTACACCTTC. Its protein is CASSRGTGGNYGYTF.

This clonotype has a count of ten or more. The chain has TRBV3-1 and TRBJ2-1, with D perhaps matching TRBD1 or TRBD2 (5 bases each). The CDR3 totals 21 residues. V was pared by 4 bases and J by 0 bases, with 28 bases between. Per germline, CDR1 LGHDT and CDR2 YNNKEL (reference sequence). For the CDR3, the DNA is TGTGCCAGCAGCCCCGATGGGATACGGGATGGGGGTCCGAGCTCCTACAATGAGCAGTTCTTC. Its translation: CASSPDGIRDGGPSSYNEQFF.

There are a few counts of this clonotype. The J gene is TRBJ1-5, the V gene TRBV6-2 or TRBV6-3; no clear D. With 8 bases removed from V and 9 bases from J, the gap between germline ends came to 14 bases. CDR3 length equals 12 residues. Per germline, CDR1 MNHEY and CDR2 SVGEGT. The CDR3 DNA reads TGTGCCAGCGAAGAGGGCTCGGGGCCCCAGCATTTT. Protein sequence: CASEEGSGPQHF.

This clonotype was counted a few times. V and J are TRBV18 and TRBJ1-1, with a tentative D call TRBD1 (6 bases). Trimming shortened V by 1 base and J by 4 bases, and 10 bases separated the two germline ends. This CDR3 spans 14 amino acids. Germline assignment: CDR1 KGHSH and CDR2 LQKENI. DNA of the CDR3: TGTGCCAGCTCACCACTCAGGGGTGGCACTGAAGCTTTCTTT. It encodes CASSPLRGGTEAFF.

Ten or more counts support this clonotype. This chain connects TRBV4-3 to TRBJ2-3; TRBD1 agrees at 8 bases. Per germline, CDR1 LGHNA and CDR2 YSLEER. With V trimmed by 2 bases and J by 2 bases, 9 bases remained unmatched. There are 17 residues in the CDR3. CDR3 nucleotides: TGCGCCAGCAGCCAACGCGCTGACAGGGGTCCCACAGATACGCAGTATTTT. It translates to CASSQRADRGPTDTQYF.